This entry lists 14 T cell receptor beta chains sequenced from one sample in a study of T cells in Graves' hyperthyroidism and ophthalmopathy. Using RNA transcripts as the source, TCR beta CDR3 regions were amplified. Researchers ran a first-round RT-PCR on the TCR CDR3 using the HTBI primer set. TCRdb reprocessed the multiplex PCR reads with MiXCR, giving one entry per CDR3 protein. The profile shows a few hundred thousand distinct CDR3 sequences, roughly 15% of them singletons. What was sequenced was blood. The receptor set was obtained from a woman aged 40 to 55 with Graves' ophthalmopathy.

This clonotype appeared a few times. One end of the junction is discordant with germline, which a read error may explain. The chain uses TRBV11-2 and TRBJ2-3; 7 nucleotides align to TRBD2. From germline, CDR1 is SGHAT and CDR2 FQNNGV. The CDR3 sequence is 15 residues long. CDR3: CASSFAGDRTDTQYF. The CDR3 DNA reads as TGTGCCAGCAGCTTCGCGGGGGACCGCACCGATACGCAGTATTTT.

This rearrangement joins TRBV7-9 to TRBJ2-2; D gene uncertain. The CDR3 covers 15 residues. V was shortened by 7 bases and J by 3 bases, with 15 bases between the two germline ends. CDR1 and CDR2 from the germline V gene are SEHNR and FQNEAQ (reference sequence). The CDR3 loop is CASTDKKSDTGELFF. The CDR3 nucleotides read TGTGCCAGCACCGATAAAAAATCCGACACCGGGGAGCTGTTTTTT.

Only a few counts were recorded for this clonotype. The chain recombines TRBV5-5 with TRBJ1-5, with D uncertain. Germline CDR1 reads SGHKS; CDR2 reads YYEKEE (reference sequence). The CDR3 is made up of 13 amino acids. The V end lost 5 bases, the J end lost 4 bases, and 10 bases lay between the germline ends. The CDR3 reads CASSRLGNQPQHF. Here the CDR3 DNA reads TGTGCCAGCAGTCGATTGGGTAATCAGCCCCAGCATTTT.

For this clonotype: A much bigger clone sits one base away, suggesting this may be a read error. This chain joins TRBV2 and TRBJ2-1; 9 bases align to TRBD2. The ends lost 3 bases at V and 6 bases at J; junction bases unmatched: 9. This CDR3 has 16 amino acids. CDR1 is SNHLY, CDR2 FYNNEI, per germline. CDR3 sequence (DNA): TGTGCCAGCAGTGATCGGACTAGCGTAGGGTGCAATGAGCAGTTCTTC. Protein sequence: CASSDRTSVGCNEQFF.

CDR3 nucleotides: TGCGCCAGCAGACCAGGACAGGGGGCTGAAGATACGCAGTATTTT. It is translated as CASRPGQGAEDTQYF. The V and J genes are TRBV5-1 and TRBJ2-3, with 11 bases aligning to TRBD1. The junction had 7 bases not matched to a gene; V was cut back by 5 bases and J by 5 bases. Germline CDR1 SGHRS, CDR2 YFSETQ. There are 15 residues in the CDR3.

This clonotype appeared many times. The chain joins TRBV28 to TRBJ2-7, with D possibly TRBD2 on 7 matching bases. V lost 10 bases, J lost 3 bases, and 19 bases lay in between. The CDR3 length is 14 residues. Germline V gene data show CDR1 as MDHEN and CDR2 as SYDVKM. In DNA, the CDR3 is TGTGCCACCAGGAAGGGGGGGACTTTCTACGAGCAGTACTTC. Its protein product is CATRKGGTFYEQYF.

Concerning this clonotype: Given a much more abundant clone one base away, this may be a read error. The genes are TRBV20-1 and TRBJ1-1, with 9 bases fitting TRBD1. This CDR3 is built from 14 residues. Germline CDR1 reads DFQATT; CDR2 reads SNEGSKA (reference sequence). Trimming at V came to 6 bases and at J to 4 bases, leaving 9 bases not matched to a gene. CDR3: CSARTGAYSTEAFF. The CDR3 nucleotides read TGCAGTGCGAGGACAGGGGCATATAGCACTGAAGCTTTCTTT.

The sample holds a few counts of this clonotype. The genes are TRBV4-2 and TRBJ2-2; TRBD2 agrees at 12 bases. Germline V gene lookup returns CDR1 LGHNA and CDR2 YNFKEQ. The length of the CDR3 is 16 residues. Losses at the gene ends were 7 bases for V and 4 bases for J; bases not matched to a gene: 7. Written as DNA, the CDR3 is TGTGCCAGCACACGACTAGCGGGAGTTAGCACCGGGGAGCTGTTTTTT. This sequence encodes CASTRLAGVSTGELFF.

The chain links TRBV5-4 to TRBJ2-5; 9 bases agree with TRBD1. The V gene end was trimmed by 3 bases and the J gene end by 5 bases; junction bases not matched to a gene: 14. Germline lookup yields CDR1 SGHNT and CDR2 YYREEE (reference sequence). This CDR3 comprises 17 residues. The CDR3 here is CASSYKMTGGGSETQYF. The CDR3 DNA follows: TGTGCCAGCAGCTATAAAATGACAGGGGGAGGGTCGGAGACCCAGTACTTC.

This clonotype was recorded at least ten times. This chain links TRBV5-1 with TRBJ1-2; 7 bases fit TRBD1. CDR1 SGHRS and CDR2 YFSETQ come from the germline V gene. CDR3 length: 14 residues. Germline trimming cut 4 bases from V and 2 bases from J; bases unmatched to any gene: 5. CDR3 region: CASSPTGANYGYTF. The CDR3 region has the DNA TGCGCCAGCAGCCCTACAGGGGCGAACTATGGCTACACCTTC.

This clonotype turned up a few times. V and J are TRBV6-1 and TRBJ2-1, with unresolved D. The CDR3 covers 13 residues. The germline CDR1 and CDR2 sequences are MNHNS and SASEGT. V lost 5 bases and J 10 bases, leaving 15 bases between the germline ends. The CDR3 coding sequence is TGTGCCAGCAGTTACTCGAATGGGCGGGAGCAGTTCTTC. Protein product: CASSYSNGREQFF.

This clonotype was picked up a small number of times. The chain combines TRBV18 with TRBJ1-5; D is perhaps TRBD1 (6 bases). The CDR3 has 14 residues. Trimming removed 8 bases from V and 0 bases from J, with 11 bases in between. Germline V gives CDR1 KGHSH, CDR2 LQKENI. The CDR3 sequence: CASLRGHSNQPQHF. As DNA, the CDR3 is TGTGCCAGCCTCAGGGGCCATAGCAATCAGCCCCAGCATTTT.

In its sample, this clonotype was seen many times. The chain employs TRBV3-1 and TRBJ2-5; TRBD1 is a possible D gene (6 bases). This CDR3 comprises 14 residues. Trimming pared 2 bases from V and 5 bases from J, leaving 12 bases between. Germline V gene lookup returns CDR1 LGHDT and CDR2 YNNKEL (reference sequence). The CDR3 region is CASSQLHRVETQYF. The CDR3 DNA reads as TGTGCCAGCAGCCAACTCCACAGGGTTGAGACCCAGTACTTC.

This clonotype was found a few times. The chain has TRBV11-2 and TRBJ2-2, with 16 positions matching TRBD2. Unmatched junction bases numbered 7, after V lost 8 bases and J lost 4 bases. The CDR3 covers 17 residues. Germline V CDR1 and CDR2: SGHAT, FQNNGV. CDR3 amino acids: CASHPGLAGGFTGELFF. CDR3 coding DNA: TGTGCCAGCCATCCGGGACTAGCGGGGGGGTTCACCGGGGAGCTGTTTTTT.